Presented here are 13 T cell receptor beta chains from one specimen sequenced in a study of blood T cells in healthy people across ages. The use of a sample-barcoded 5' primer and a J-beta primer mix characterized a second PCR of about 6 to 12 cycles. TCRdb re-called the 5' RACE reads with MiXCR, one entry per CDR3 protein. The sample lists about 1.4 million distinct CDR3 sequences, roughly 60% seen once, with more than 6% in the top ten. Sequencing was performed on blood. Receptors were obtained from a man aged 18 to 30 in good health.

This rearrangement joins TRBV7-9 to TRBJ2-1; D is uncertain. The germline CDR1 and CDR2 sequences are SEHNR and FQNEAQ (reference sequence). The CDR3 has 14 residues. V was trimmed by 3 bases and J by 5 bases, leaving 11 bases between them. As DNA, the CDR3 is TGTGCCAGCAGCTTTAACTTCGTCGACAATGAGCAGTTCTTC. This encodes CASSFNFVDNEQFF.

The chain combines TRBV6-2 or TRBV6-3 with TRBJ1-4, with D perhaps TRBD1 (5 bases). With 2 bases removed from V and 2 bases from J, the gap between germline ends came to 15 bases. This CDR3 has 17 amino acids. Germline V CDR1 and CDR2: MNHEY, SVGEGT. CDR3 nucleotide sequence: TGTGCCAGCAGTTACGGTCGGGGACGCGCGACTAATGAAAAACTGTTTTTT. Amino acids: CASSYGRGRATNEKLFF.

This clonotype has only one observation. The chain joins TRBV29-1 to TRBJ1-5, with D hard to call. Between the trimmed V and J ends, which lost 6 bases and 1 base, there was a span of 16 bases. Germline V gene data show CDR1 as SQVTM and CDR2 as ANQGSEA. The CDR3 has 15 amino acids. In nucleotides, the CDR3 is TGCAGCGTGAGGGTCGGAGGCCCAAGCAATCAGCCCCAGCATTTT. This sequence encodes CSVRVGGPSNQPQHF. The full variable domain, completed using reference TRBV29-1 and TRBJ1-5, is SAVISQKPSRDICQRGTSLTIQCQVDSQVTMMFWYRQQPGQSLTLIATANQGSEATYESGFVIDKFPISRPNLTFSTLTVSNMSPEDSSIYLCSVRVGGPSNQPQHFGDGTRLSIL.

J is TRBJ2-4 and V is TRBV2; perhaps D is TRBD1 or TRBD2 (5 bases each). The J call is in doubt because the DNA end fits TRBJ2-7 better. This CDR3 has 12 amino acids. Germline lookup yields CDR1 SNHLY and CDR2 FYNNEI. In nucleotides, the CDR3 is TGTGCCGCCAGGGACCTCTCCTACGAGCAGTACTTC. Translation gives CAARDLSYEQYF.

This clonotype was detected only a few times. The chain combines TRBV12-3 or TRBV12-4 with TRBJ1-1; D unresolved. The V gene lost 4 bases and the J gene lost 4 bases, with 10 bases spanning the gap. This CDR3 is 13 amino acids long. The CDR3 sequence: CASSSSLGTEAFF. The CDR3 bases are TGTGCCAGCAGTTCATCGCTGGGCACTGAAGCTTTCTTT.

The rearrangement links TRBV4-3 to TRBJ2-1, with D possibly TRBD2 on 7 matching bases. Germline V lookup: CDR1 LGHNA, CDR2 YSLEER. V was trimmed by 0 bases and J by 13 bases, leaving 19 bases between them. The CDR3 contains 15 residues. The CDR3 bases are TGCGCCAGCAGCCAAGATCATAAGGGGGGGGAGACCCAGTTCTTC. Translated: CASSQDHKGGETQFF.

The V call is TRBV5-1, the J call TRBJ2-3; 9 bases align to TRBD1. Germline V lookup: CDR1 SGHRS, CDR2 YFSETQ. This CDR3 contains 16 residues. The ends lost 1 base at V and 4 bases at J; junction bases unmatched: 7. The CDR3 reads CASSLRRDRAPDTQYF. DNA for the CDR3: TGCGCCAGCAGCTTGAGGCGGGACAGGGCCCCAGATACGCAGTATTTT.

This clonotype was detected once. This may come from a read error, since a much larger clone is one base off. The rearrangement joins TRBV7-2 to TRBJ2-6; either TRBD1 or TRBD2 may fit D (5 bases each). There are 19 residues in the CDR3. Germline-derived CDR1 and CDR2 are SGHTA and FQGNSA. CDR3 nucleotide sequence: TGTGCCAGCACCTATGACCAGAGACCCCTCAGGAGAGGGGCCAACGTCCGGACTTTC. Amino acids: CASTYDQRPLRRGANVRTF.

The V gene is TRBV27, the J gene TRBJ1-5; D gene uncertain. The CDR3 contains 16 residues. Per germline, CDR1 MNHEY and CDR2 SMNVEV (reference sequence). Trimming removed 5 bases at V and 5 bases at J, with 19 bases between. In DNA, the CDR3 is TGTGCCAGCAGTCCCTGGCCCCTCTCGGGAGATCAGCCCCAGCATTTT. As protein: CASSPWPLSGDQPQHF.

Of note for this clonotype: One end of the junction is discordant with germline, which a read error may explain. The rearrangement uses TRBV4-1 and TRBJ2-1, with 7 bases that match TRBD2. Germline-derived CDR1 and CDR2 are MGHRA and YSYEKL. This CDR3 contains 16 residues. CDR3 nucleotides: TGCGCCGGCAGCCGAGAACCTAGCGGTCTTCGGTATGAGCAGTTCTTC. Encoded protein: CAGSREPSGLRYEQFF.

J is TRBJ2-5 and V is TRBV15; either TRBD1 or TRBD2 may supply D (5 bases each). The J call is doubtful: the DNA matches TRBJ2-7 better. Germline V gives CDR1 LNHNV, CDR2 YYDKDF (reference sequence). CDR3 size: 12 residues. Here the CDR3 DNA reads TGTGCCACCAGCAGTATGGGACACGAGCAGTACTTC. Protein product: CATSSMGHEQYF.

The CDR3 nucleotides are TGTGCCAGCAGTGAATTAGCGGGAGGTTACAATGAGCAGTTCTTC. This encodes CASSELAGGYNEQFF. The chain has TRBV2 and TRBJ2-1; TRBD2 matches at 10 bases. Germline assignment: CDR1 SNHLY and CDR2 FYNNEI. With V trimmed by 2 bases and J by 4 bases, 2 bases remained unmatched. The CDR3 loop spans 15 amino acids.

In DNA form, the CDR3 reads TGTGCCAGCAGCTTAGCTGCTCTAGCGGAGAGGTTCTTC. Translated: CASSLAALAERFF. The chain joins TRBV7-9 to TRBJ2-1, with TRBD2 identical over 7 bases. The CDR3 extends over 13 amino acids. CDR1 and CDR2 (germline): SEHNR, FQNEAQ (reference sequence). Losses at the gene ends were 0 bases for V and 15 bases for J; bases not matched to a gene: 8.